This TCR beta chain derives from a study of blood T cell repertoires in COVID-19. Looking at the study overall: Sources were T cells, B-cell-depleted T cells, or PBMCs; the material itself was cDNA or gDNA.

The protocol was immunoSEQ multiplex PCR, while the TCRdb copy is restricted to in-frame clones and leaves out a portion. Of roughly 340,000 clones in the sample, about 90% were seen once. This clone was picked up one time. The length of the CDR3 is 15 residues. The ends were cut back, 3 bases at V and 6 bases at J, with 15 bases in the middle. The V gene's germline CDR1 is MDHEN and CDR2 SYDVKM. The specimen sequenced was PBMCs or T cells enriched from blood (not recorded which). The sequence derives from a man in his forties in a cohort exposed to, infected with or recovered from COVID-19 (not recorded which). This chain joins TRBV28 and TRBJ1-5, with no clear D. The CDR3 DNA sequence: TGTGCCAGCAGTTTTCCCCAGCGGGGAAGTCAGCCCCAGCATTTT. It encodes CASSFPQRGSQPQHF.